This is a list of T cell receptor beta chains from one sample in a study of cytomegalovirus exposure and HLA in healthy donors. Data came from immunoSEQ multiplex PCR; TCRdb stores just in-frame clones and leaves some out. The table records more than 90,000 clones, about four fifths of them present only once. The sample comprised PBMCs. The receptors were gathered from a man aged 30 to 45 in good health and CMV-seropositive. CDR3s include the opening cysteine and the closing phenylalanine or tryptophan. Each record gives: clone size, D gene, J gene, V gene, CDR3 DNA, CDR3 protein. The D gene is left open where the match is weak. For some rows the clone size is stated as once, few or many, or as a class when expanded; others skip it.

clone size: .
D gene: .
J gene: TRBJ1-6
V gene: TRBV7-2
CDR3 DNA: TGTGCCAGTCAGGGAGGGGGCTCCTATAATTCACCCCTCCACTTT
CDR3 protein: CASQGGGSYNSPLHF

clone size: .
D gene: .
J gene: TRBJ2-3
V gene: TRBV5-1
CDR3 DNA: TGCGCCAGCAGCCCGCGGATAGGTACAGATACGCAGTATTTT
CDR3 protein: CASSPRIGTDTQYF

clone size: few
D gene: .
J gene: TRBJ1-1
V gene: TRBV18
CDR3 DNA: TGTGCCAGCTCACCGGCGAACACTGAAGCTTTCTTT
CDR3 protein: CASSPANTEAFF

clone size: .
D gene: .
J gene: TRBJ1-5
V gene: TRBV10-3
CDR3 DNA: TGTGCCGCCTCTGCTCCCCCACAGGGTTCGAATCAGCCCCAGCATTTT
CDR3 protein: CAASAPPQGSNQPQHF

clone size: .
D gene: TRBD2
J gene: TRBJ2-3
V gene: TRBV9
CDR3 DNA: TGTGCCAGCAGCCCCTCGAGGGCTAGCGGGGGCCGCACAGATACGCAGTATTTT
CDR3 protein: CASSPSRASGGRTDTQYF

clone size: .
D gene: .
J gene: TRBJ1-5
V gene: TRBV6-1
CDR3 DNA: TGTGCCAGCAGTGGCGTCAGGGAATCGCCCCAGCATTTT
CDR3 protein: CASSGVRESPQHF

clone size: few
D gene: TRBD1
J gene: TRBJ1-2
V gene: TRBV6-5
CDR3 DNA: TGTGCCAGCAGTTACCCCGAGACAGGGTACCATGGCTACACCTTC
CDR3 protein: CASSYPETGYHGYTF

clone size: .
D gene: TRBD1
J gene: TRBJ1-3
V gene: TRBV11-2
CDR3 DNA: TGTGCCAGCAGCACCGTACAGGGGCCTGGAAACACCATATATTTT
CDR3 protein: CASSTVQGPGNTIYF

clone size: .
D gene: .
J gene: TRBJ2-7
V gene: TRBV6-1
CDR3 DNA: TGTGCCAGCAGTTTAACGGGGGTGGGCGAGCAGTACTTC
CDR3 protein: CASSLTGVGEQYF

clone size: .
D gene: .
J gene: TRBJ2-5
V gene: TRBV5-1
CDR3 DNA: TGCGCCAGCAGCCCGGGGACTTACCAAGAGACCCAGTACTTC
CDR3 protein: CASSPGTYQETQYF

clone size: few
D gene: TRBD1
J gene: TRBJ1-2
V gene: TRBV5-1
CDR3 DNA: TGCGCCAGCAGTGACGATGGGGACAGGGCCTATGGCTACACCTTC
CDR3 protein: CASSDDGDRAYGYTF

clone size: .
D gene: .
J gene: TRBJ1-2
V gene: TRBV4-1
CDR3 DNA: TGCGCCAGCGGCAAAACGGGGTATGGCTACACCTTC
CDR3 protein: CASGKTGYGYTF

clone size: .
D gene: TRBD1
J gene: TRBJ1-5
V gene: TRBV6-1
CDR3 DNA: TGTGCCAGCAGATCCGGGACAGGAAATCAGCCCCAGCATTTT
CDR3 protein: CASRSGTGNQPQHF

clone size: .
D gene: .
J gene: TRBJ1-5
V gene: TRBV2
CDR3 DNA: TGTGCCAGCAGTGACACAGGGCGGCAGCCCCAGCATTTT
CDR3 protein: CASSDTGRQPQHF

clone size: .
D gene: .
J gene: TRBJ1-6
V gene: TRBV2
CDR3 DNA: TGTGCCAGCAGCTCCCGTTCGGGGGGCAGTCCGAGCTCCTATAATTCACCCCTCCACTTT
CDR3 protein: CASSSRSGGSPSSYNSPLHF

clone size: .
D gene: TRBD1
J gene: TRBJ2-1
V gene: TRBV18
CDR3 DNA: TGTGCCAGCTCAGTTGGACAGGCACTCTTCGAGCAGTTCTTC
CDR3 protein: CASSVGQALFEQFF

clone size: .
D gene: .
J gene: TRBJ2-5
V gene: TRBV5-4
CDR3 DNA: TGTGCCAGCAGCTTGAGGGGGGGGTCGTCGGAGACCCAGTACTTC
CDR3 protein: CASSLRGGSSETQYF

clone size: .
D gene: TRBD1
J gene: TRBJ2-1
V gene: TRBV2
CDR3 DNA: TGTGCCAGCACCCCGGACAGGGGAGAGTACAATGAGCAGTTCTTC
CDR3 protein: CASTPDRGEYNEQFF

clone size: .
D gene: TRBD1
J gene: TRBJ1-2
V gene: TRBV9
CDR3 DNA: TGTGCCAGCAGCGTAGGGACAGGGGGCTTTTTAGGTCACTATGGCTACACCTTC
CDR3 protein: CASSVGTGGFLGHYGYTF

clone size: .
D gene: .
J gene: TRBJ1-1
V gene: TRBV19
CDR3 DNA: TGTGCCAGTAGTATAATGGCTACTGAAGCTTTCTTT
CDR3 protein: CASSIMATEAFF

clone size: .
D gene: .
J gene: TRBJ2-6
V gene: TRBV5-1
CDR3 DNA: TGCGCCAGCAGCCTGATTCCAGGCGACTCTGGGGCCAACGTCCTGACTTTC
CDR3 protein: CASSLIPGDSGANVLTF

clone size: .
D gene: .
J gene: TRBJ1-5
V gene: TRBV2
CDR3 DNA: TGTGCCAGCAGTTTCAGGGATCTGAGCAATCAGCCCCAGCATTTT
CDR3 protein: CASSFRDLSNQPQHF

clone size: .
D gene: TRBD2
J gene: TRBJ2-3
V gene: TRBV7-3
CDR3 DNA: TGTGCCAGCAGCTCCAGACTAGCGGCAGATACGCAGTATTTT
CDR3 protein: CASSSRLAADTQYF

clone size: .
D gene: TRBD2
J gene: TRBJ2-3
V gene: TRBV7-6
CDR3 DNA: TGTGCCAGCAACGGGCGGGGGGGCCCGGAAGATACGCAGTATTTT
CDR3 protein: CASNGRGGPEDTQYF

clone size: .
D gene: .
J gene: TRBJ2-6
V gene: TRBV5-1
CDR3 DNA: TGCGCCAGCAGCTTGGTGTCTTCCGGGGCTGGGGCCAACGTCCTGACTTTC
CDR3 protein: CASSLVSSGAGANVLTF

clone size: .
D gene: TRBD2
J gene: TRBJ2-2
V gene: TRBV10-2
CDR3 DNA: TGCGCCAGCGGCCAAGCGGGAAGCACCGGGGAGCTGTTTTTT
CDR3 protein: CASGQAGSTGELFF

clone size: .
D gene: .
J gene: TRBJ1-1
V gene: TRBV28
CDR3 DNA: TGTGCCAGCAGAACCGGGGAGAGGAACACTGAAGCTTTCTTT
CDR3 protein: CASRTGERNTEAFF

clone size: .
D gene: .
J gene: TRBJ2-7
V gene: TRBV7-8
CDR3 DNA: TGTGCCAGCAGCTTAGATATTCCCTACGAGCAGTACTTC
CDR3 protein: CASSLDIPYEQYF

clone size: .
D gene: .
J gene: TRBJ1-2
V gene: TRBV30
CDR3 DNA: TGTGCCTGGAGGCTTGGGCCAGCCTATGGCTACACCTTC
CDR3 protein: CAWRLGPAYGYTF

clone size: .
D gene: TRBD1
J gene: TRBJ1-2
V gene: TRBV5-1
CDR3 DNA: TGCGCCAGCAGCTCCACAGGGGAGAGAGGCTACACCTTC
CDR3 protein: CASSSTGERGYTF

clone size: few
D gene: .
J gene: TRBJ1-6
V gene: TRBV10-3
CDR3 DNA: TGTGCCATCACCGGGACTGAAGATTCACCCCTCCACTTT
CDR3 protein: CAITGTEDSPLHF

clone size: .
D gene: .
J gene: TRBJ1-2
V gene: TRBV28
CDR3 DNA: TGTGCCAGCAGCAGTTTATCAGGCAGGCCTCCTGATGGCTACACCTTC
CDR3 protein: CASSSLSGRPPDGYTF

clone size: .
D gene: TRBD2
J gene: TRBJ2-3
V gene: TRBV5-1
CDR3 DNA: TGCGCCAGCATCAGGGCGGGGGGCGAATCAGATACGCAGTATTTT
CDR3 protein: CASIRAGGESDTQYF

clone size: .
D gene: TRBD2
J gene: TRBJ2-3
V gene: TRBV5-1
CDR3 DNA: TGCGCCAGCAGCCGGGGACTAGCGGGAGGTGCAGATACGCAGTATTTT
CDR3 protein: CASSRGLAGGADTQYF

clone size: .
D gene: TRBD1
J gene: TRBJ1-1
V gene: TRBV27
CDR3 DNA: TGTGCCAGCAGTTCGCGGACAGGGGTGAACACTGAAGCTTTCTTT
CDR3 protein: CASSSRTGVNTEAFF

clone size: .
D gene: TRBD1
J gene: TRBJ2-2
V gene: TRBV28
CDR3 DNA: TGTGCCACCATCCGAGGGGGCGCAACCGGGGAGCTGTTTTTT
CDR3 protein: CATIRGGATGELFF

clone size: .
D gene: .
J gene: TRBJ1-2
V gene: TRBV5-6
CDR3 DNA: TGTGCCAGCAGCTTGAATTCAGGGATGTACTATGGCTACACCTTC
CDR3 protein: CASSLNSGMYYGYTF

clone size: .
D gene: TRBD2
J gene: TRBJ2-2
V gene: TRBV27
CDR3 DNA: TGTGCCAGCATGCTTTTAGCGGGTGGGGAGCTGTTTTTT
CDR3 protein: CASMLLAGGELFF

clone size: .
D gene: TRBD1
J gene: TRBJ1-2
V gene: TRBV27
CDR3 DNA: TGTGCCAGCAGTTTTGGGCCAGGGGGCTGGGATGGCTACACCTTC
CDR3 protein: CASSFGPGGWDGYTF

clone size: once
D gene: .
J gene: TRBJ2-7
V gene: TRBV5-5
CDR3 DNA: TGTGCCAGCAGCTTAAGGGGCACCTACGAGCAGTACTTC
CDR3 protein: CASSLRGTYEQYF

clone size: .
D gene: .
J gene: TRBJ2-7
V gene: TRBV19
CDR3 DNA: TGTGCCAGTAGTCTCTCGGGTGAGCAGTACTTC
CDR3 protein: CASSLSGEQYF

clone size: once
D gene: TRBD1
J gene: TRBJ2-1
V gene: TRBV27
CDR3 DNA: TGTGCCAGCAGTGACCTCGGGGACAGACACAATGAGCAGTTCTTC
CDR3 protein: CASSDLGDRHNEQFF

clone size: .
D gene: TRBD1
J gene: TRBJ1-2
V gene: TRBV2
CDR3 DNA: TGTGCCAGCAGTTACGGACAGGGAAGGCGCTACACCTTC
CDR3 protein: CASSYGQGRRYTF

clone size: once
D gene: TRBD1
J gene: TRBJ1-2
V gene: TRBV6-5
CDR3 DNA: TGTGCCAGCAGCGATACAGGGGTGTATGGCTACACCTTC
CDR3 protein: CASSDTGVYGYTF

clone size: .
D gene: TRBD2
J gene: TRBJ2-6
V gene: TRBV29-1
CDR3 DNA: TGCAGCGTTGCGGGAGGCAGCTCTGGGGCCAACGTCCTGACTTTC
CDR3 protein: CSVAGGSSGANVLTF

clone size: .
D gene: .
J gene: TRBJ1-1
V gene: TRBV7-2
CDR3 DNA: TGTGCCAGCAGCCAACAGCTGAACACTGAAGCTTTCTTT
CDR3 protein: CASSQQLNTEAFF

clone size: .
D gene: TRBD1
J gene: TRBJ2-3
V gene: TRBV6-4
CDR3 DNA: TGTGCCAGCAGTGACTCCGGGACAGTAGATACGCAGTATTTT
CDR3 protein: CASSDSGTVDTQYF

clone size: .
D gene: TRBD1
J gene: TRBJ2-3
V gene: TRBV18
CDR3 DNA: TGTGCCAGCTCACCACGTAGGGACAGGGGAACAGATACGCAGTATTTT
CDR3 protein: CASSPRRDRGTDTQYF

clone size: .
D gene: .
J gene: TRBJ1-2
V gene: TRBV5-1
CDR3 DNA: TGCGCCAGCAGCTTGGGCGCCCCCTATGGCTACACCTTC
CDR3 protein: CASSLGAPYGYTF

clone size: .
D gene: .
J gene: TRBJ1-1
V gene: TRBV5-6
CDR3 DNA: TGTGCCAGCAGCAGACAAATCTACATGAACACTGAAGCTTTCTTT
CDR3 protein: CASSRQIYMNTEAFF

clone size: .
D gene: .
J gene: TRBJ2-7
V gene: TRBV28
CDR3 DNA: TGTGCCAGCAGTTACGCAGGAGGGTCCTACGAGCAGTACTTC
CDR3 protein: CASSYAGGSYEQYF

clone size: .
D gene: TRBD1
J gene: TRBJ1-3
V gene: TRBV5-4
CDR3 DNA: TGTGCCAGCAGCTGGGACAGCACTGGAAACACCATATATTTT
CDR3 protein: CASSWDSTGNTIYF

clone size: once
D gene: TRBD1
J gene: TRBJ1-2
V gene: TRBV10-2
CDR3 DNA: TGCGCCAGCAGTGACCCGCGGACAGGGTACTATGGCTACACCTTC
CDR3 protein: CASSDPRTGYYGYTF

clone size: .
D gene: TRBD2
J gene: TRBJ2-5
V gene: TRBV5-6
CDR3 DNA: TGTGCCAGCAGCCAGACCCTACCGGGAGGGCCTGAAGAGACCCAGTACTTC
CDR3 protein: CASSQTLPGGPEETQYF

clone size: .
D gene: .
J gene: TRBJ2-1
V gene: TRBV7-8
CDR3 DNA: TGTGCCAGCAGCTTCTGGCGAGCAGGGACCTACAATGAGCAGTTCTTC
CDR3 protein: CASSFWRAGTYNEQFF